The rows below give T cell receptor beta chains drawn from one sample of a study of cytomegalovirus exposure and HLA in healthy donors. The table came from immunoSEQ multiplex PCR; TCRdb's copy has only in-frame clones and leaves some out. Of 150,000 to 200,000 clones in the sample, around three quarters are singletons; the top ten hold over 0.95%. The sample comprised PBMCs. These receptors were taken from a middle-aged woman in good health and CMV-seronegative. CDR3s include the opening cysteine and the closing phenylalanine or tryptophan. Fields, in order: V gene, clone size, D gene, J gene, CDR3 protein, CDR3 DNA. D genes are given only for firm matches. Expanded clones get a size class; other rows say once, few or many, or leave the size out.

TRBV11-2,.,.,TRBJ1-5,CASSFDSSNQPQHF,TGTGCCAGCAGCTTCGACAGTAGCAATCAGCCCCAGCATTTT
TRBV5-4,.,.,TRBJ2-1,CASSLSGAAYNEQFF,TGTGCCAGCAGCCTCTCGGGAGCAGCCTACAATGAGCAGTTCTTC
TRBV18,.,.,TRBJ1-2,CASSPEGGNYGYTF,TGTGCCAGCTCACCAGAGGGGGGGAACTATGGCTACACCTTC
TRBV7-3,.,TRBD2,TRBJ2-1,CASSLTASGRNEQFF,TGTGCCAGCAGCTTGACTGCTAGCGGGAGGAATGAGCAGTTCTTC
TRBV10-1,.,TRBD1,TRBJ1-4,CASSESRAGGDEKLFF,TGCGCCAGCAGTGAGTCTCGCGCAGGGGGCGATGAAAAACTGTTTTTT
TRBV14,once,.,TRBJ2-6,CASSHLTGSGANVLTF,TGTGCCAGCAGCCACCTAACAGGGTCTGGGGCCAACGTCCTGACTTTC
TRBV11-2,few,.,TRBJ2-3,CASSHTDTQYF,TGTGCCAGCAGCCACACAGATACGCAGTATTTT
TRBV7-3,.,TRBD2,TRBJ2-5,CASSLGLAGRETQYF,TGTGCCAGCAGCTTAGGACTAGCGGGAAGGGAGACCCAGTACTTC
TRBV11-2,few,.,TRBJ1-1,CASSYSLNTEAFF,TGTGCCAGCAGCTACAGCCTGAACACTGAAGCTTTCTTT
TRBV5-6,.,.,TRBJ2-3,CASSWATGRGAADTQYF,TGTGCCAGCAGCTGGGCGACAGGGCGGGGGGCTGCAGATACGCAGTATTTT
TRBV29-1,once,.,TRBJ1-2,CSAPGGNSGYTF,TGCAGCGCCCCGGGGGGGAATAGTGGCTACACCTTC
TRBV19,.,TRBD2,TRBJ2-5,CASSPERGLAGETQYF,TGTGCCAGTAGTCCTGAGCGTGGACTAGCGGGAGAGACCCAGTACTTC
TRBV7-9,.,.,TRBJ1-2,CASSLDHSGVFF,TGTGCCAGCAGCTTAGACCACAGCGGAGTTTTCTTC
TRBV2,.,.,TRBJ2-1,CASIRQWGDEQFF,TGTGCCAGCATCCGACAGTGGGGCGATGAGCAGTTCTTC
TRBV28,.,TRBD2,TRBJ2-5,CASSSRLAGGETQYF,TGTGCCAGCAGTTCGCGACTAGCGGGAGGGGAGACCCAGTACTTC
TRBV6-5,.,.,TRBJ1-2,CASSGWAGGYGYTF,TGTGCCAGCAGTGGCTGGGCGGGGGGCTATGGCTACACCTTC
TRBV6-5,.,TRBD1,TRBJ2-5,CASSLQGASVETQYF,TGTGCCAGCAGCCTACAGGGGGCTTCAGTGGAGACCCAGTACTTC
TRBV1,.,.,TRBJ1-1,CTSSQLPGRGTEAFF,TGCACCAGCAGCCAACTCCCAGGGAGGGGCACTGAAGCTTTCTTT
TRBV30,.,TRBD2,TRBJ2-3,CAWSKRERDTQYF,TGTGCCTGGAGCAAGCGGGAGCGAGATACGCAGTATTTT
TRBV5-1,.,TRBD2,TRBJ2-7,CASSSLAGASSSEQYF,TGCGCCAGCAGCTCTCTAGCGGGAGCTAGTTCGAGCGAGCAGTACTTC
TRBV15,.,.,TRBJ1-1,CATSRDGTGFANTEAFF,TGTGCCACCAGCAGAGATGGAACAGGGTTTGCGAACACTGAAGCTTTCTTT
TRBV5-1,.,TRBD1,TRBJ1-4,CASSDGTGDEKLFF,TGCGCCAGCAGCGATGGGACAGGGGACGAAAAACTGTTTTTT
TRBV7-2,.,TRBD2,TRBJ2-1,CASSSSRLAGTDEQFF,TGTGCCAGCAGCTCCTCTCGACTAGCGGGTACGGATGAGCAGTTCTTC
TRBV28,.,.,TRBJ2-5,CASSGPVKTQYF,TGTGCCAGCAGTGGCCCAGTAAAGACCCAGTACTTC
TRBV5-6,.,.,TRBJ2-6,CASRAQGLGGANVLTF,TGTGCCAGCAGAGCTCAGGGTCTGGGAGGGGCCAACGTCCTGACTTTC
TRBV10-3,.,TRBD2,TRBJ2-4,CAISESRFGGVKDIQYF,TGTGCCATCAGTGAGTCCAGGTTTGGGGGGGTGAAAGACATTCAGTACTTC
TRBV5-1,.,TRBD1,TRBJ2-7,CASSSGQSGEQYF,TGCGCCAGCAGCTCGGGACAGTCGGGCGAGCAGTACTTC
TRBV18,.,.,TRBJ2-7,CASSQDTSYEQYF,TGTGCCAGCTCTCAGGACACCTCCTACGAGCAGTACTTC
TRBV5-1,once,TRBD1,TRBJ2-5,CASKTGGAVAETQYF,TGCGCCAGTAAAACAGGGGGCGCAGTAGCAGAGACCCAGTACTTC
TRBV5-1,.,.,TRBJ1-2,CASSLVGVGYGYTF,TGCGCCAGCAGCTTGGTAGGGGTGGGCTATGGCTACACCTTC
TRBV11-2,.,TRBD2,TRBJ2-3,CASSLGAGEGDTQYF,TGTGCCAGCAGCTTAGGAGCTGGGGAGGGAGATACGCAGTATTTT
TRBV13,once,.,TRBJ2-3,CASRQPGTDTQYF,TGTGCCAGCAGGCAACCGGGGACAGATACGCAGTATTTT
TRBV28,.,.,TRBJ2-7,CASSKATLPGDEQYF,TGTGCCAGCAGTAAGGCGACTCTTCCAGGGGACGAGCAGTACTTC
TRBV6-1,few,.,TRBJ1-5,CASSEAGSNQPQHF,TGTGCCAGCAGTGAAGCCGGGAGCAATCAGCCCCAGCATTTT
TRBV10-2,few,.,TRBJ2-3,CASRGGPFSTDTQYF,TGCGCCAGCAGAGGGGGACCTTTTAGCACAGATACGCAGTATTTT
TRBV30,.,.,TRBJ1-1,CAWSGQHTEAFF,TGTGCCTGGAGCGGACAGCACACTGAAGCTTTCTTT
TRBV11-3,.,TRBD2,TRBJ2-5,CASSLGAGEGETQYF,TGTGCCAGCAGCTTAGGGGCGGGAGAGGGAGAGACCCAGTACTTC
TRBV6-1,.,.,TRBJ1-6,CASSGQTLASPLHF,TGTGCCAGCAGTGGGCAAACCTTAGCCTCACCCCTCCACTTT
TRBV2,.,.,TRBJ2-1,CASTLNNEQFF,TGTGCCAGCACACTAAATAATGAGCAGTTCTTC
TRBV2,.,.,TRBJ2-5,CASADISETQYF,TGTGCCAGCGCCGACATCTCAGAGACCCAGTACTTC
TRBV5-6,.,.,TRBJ1-5,CASSFSGGQPQHF,TGTGCCAGCAGCTTTTCCGGCGGACAGCCCCAGCATTTT
TRBV6-1,.,.,TRBJ1-4,CASSFPVATNEKLFF,TGTGCCAGCAGTTTCCCAGTTGCAACTAATGAAAAACTGTTTTTT